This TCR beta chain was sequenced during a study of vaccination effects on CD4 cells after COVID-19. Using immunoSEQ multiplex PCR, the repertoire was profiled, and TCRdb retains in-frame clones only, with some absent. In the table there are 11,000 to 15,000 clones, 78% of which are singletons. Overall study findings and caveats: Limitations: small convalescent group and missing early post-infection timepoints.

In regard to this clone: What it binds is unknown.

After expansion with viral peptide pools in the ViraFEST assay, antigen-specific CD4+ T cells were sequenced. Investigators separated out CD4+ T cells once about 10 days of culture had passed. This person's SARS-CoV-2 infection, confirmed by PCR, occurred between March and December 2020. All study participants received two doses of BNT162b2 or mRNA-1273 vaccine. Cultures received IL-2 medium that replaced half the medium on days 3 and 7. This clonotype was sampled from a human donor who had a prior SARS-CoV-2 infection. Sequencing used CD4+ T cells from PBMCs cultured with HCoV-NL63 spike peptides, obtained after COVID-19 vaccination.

The CDR3 is CASSPGLAGARTGELFF. The CDR3 DNA reads TGTGCCAGCAGCCCGGGACTAGCGGGGGCAAGGACCGGGGAGCTGTTTTTT. The gene calls are TRBV7-8 and TRBJ2-2; TRBD2 matches 14 bases. The CDR3 totals 17 residues. V lost 5 bases, J lost 5 bases, and 7 bases stayed unmatched. Germline V gene lookup returns CDR1 SGHVS and CDR2 FQNEAQ.